Detailed here is one T cell receptor beta chain. This sample was included in a study of T cell changes during pregnancy in multiple sclerosis. Libraries were prepared by immunoSEQ multiplex PCR; TCRdb keeps only in-frame clonotypes and omits some of them. Of about 40,000 clones in the sample, around 90% were seen once. Trimming removed 6 bases from V and 7 bases from J; junction bases left unmatched: 13. The CDR3 loop spans 16 amino acids. From germline, CDR1 is LNHDA and CDR2 SQIVND (reference sequence). This specimen was CD4+ T cells from peripheral blood mononuclear cells, taken before pregnancy. This TCR was recovered from a female donor with multiple sclerosis, enrolled in a pregnancy study. This chain uses TRBV19 with TRBJ1-5, with TRBD1 matching 9 bases. The CDR3 DNA reads as TGTGCCAGTAGATGGGGAGGACAGGGGCAGGAGCAGCCCCAGCATTTT. This translates into CASRWGGQGQEQPQHF.